This T cell receptor beta chain was recorded in a study of identical twins. Addition of a universal primer site occurred through template switching, and cDNA carried unique molecular identifiers. TCRdb independently ran MiXCR on the 5' RACE reads; one entry per CDR3 protein. The data hold some 560,000 distinct CDR3 sequences, with over 8.5% observed a single time. Trimming pared 4 bases from V and 5 bases from J, leaving 19 bases between. Germline CDR1 and CDR2: DFQATT and SNEGSKA (reference sequence). The CDR3 runs to 15 residues. Healthy Caucasians alone served as donors. Another study also made use of these data, one on yellow fever vaccine responses in identical twins.

Sequencing was carried out using PBMCs. The gene calls are TRBV20-1 and TRBJ2-3, with TRBD2 as a possible D gene (6 bases). This clonotype originated in a woman under 30 in good health. CDR3 in DNA: TGCAGTGCTACCTCAGCGGAGGGGCGTAAAGATACGCAGTATTTT. It specifies CSATSAEGRKDTQYF.